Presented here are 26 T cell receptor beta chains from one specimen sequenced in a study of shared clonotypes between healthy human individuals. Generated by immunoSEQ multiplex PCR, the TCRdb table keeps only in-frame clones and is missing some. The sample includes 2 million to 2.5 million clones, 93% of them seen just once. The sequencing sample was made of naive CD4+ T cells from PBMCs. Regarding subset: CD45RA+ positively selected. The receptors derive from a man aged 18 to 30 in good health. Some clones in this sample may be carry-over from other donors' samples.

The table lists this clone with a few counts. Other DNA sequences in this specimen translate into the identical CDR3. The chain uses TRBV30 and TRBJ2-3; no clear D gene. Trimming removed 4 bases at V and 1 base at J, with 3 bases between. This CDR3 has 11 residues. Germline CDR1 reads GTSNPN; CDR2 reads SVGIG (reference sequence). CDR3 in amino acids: CAWTGTDTQYF. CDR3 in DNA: TGTGCCTGGACGGGCACAGATACGCAGTATTTT.

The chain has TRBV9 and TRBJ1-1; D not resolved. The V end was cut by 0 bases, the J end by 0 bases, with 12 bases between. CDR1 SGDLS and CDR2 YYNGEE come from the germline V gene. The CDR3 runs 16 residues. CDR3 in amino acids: CASSVAPGIMNTEAFF. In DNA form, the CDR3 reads TGTGCCAGCAGCGTAGCTCCCGGGATCATGAACACTGAAGCTTTCTTT.

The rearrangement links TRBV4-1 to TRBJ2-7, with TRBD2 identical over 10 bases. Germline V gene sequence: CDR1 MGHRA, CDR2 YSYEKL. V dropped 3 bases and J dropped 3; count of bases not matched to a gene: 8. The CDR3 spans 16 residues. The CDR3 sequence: CASSQRASSGSYEQYF. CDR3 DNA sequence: TGCGCCAGCAGCCAGCGCGCCTCTAGCGGGAGCTACGAGCAGTACTTC.

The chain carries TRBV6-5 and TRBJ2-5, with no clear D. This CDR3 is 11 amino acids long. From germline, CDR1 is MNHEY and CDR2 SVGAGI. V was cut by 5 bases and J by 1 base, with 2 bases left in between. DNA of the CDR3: TGTGCCAGCAGTATCCAAGAGACCCAGTACTTC. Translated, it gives CASSIQETQYF.

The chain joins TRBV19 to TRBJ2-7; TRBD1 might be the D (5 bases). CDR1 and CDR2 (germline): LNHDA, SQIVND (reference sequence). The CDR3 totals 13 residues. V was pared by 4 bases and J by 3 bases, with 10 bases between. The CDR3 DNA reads TGTGCCAGTAGTACCCCGGACAACTACGAGCAGTACTTC. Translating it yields CASSTPDNYEQYF.

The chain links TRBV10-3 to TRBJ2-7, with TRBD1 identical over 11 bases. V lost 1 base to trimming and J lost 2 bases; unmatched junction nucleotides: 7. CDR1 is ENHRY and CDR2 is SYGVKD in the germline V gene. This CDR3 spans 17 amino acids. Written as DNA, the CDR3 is TGTGCCATCAGTGAGTTGACCCCGGGACAGGGGGCCTACGAGCAGTACTTC. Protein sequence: CAISELTPGQGAYEQYF.

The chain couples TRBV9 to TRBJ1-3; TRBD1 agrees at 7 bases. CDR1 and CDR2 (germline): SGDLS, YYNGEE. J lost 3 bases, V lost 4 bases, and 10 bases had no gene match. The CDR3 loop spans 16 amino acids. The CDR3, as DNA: TGTGCCAGCAGCTCCGGGGCCACAGGGGATGGAAACACCATATATTTT. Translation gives CASSSGATGDGNTIYF.

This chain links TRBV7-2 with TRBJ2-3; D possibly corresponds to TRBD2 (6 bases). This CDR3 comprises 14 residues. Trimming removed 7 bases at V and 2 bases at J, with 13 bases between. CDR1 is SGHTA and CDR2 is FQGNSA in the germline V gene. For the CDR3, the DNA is TGTGCCAGCAAGAGGCCGGGGGTCACAGATACGCAGTATTTT. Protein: CASKRPGVTDTQYF.

The CDR3 sequence: CASSVDWANEQFF. The CDR3 nucleotides read TGTGCCAGCAGTGTCGACTGGGCCAATGAGCAGTTCTTC. This chain uses TRBV2 with TRBJ2-1, with D unresolved. The V end was cut by 4 bases, the J end by 6 bases, with 10 bases between. CDR1 is SNHLY and CDR2 is FYNNEI in the germline V gene. The length of the CDR3 is 13 residues.

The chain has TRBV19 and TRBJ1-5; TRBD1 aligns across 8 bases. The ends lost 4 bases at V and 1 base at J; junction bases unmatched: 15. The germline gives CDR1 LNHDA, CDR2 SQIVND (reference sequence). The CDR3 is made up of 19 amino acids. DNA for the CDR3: TGTGCCAGTAGTAGTGGACAGGGCGGAGTAGGAGGGAGCAATCAGCCCCAGCATTTT. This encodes CASSSGQGGVGGSNQPQHF. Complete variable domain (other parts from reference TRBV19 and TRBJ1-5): DGGITQSPKYLFRKEGQNVTLSCEQNLNHDAMYWYRQDPGQGLRLIYYSQIVNDFQKGDIAEGYSVSREKKESFPLTVTSAQKNPTAFYLCASSSGQGGVGGSNQPQHFGDGTRLSIL.

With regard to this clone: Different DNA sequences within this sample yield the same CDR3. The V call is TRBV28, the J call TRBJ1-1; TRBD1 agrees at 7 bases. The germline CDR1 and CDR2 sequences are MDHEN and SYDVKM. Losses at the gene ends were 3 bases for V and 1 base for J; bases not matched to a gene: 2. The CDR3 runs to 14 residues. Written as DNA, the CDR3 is TGTGCCAGCAGTTTGGACAGGAAGAACACTGAAGCTTTCTTT. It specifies CASSLDRKNTEAFF.

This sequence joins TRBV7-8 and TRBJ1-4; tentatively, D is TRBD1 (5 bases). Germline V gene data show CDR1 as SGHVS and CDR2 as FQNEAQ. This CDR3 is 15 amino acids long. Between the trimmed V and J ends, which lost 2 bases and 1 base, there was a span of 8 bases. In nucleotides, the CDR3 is TGTGCCAGCAGCTTATGGGGGGGAACTAATGAAAAACTGTTTTTT. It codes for CASSLWGGTNEKLFF.

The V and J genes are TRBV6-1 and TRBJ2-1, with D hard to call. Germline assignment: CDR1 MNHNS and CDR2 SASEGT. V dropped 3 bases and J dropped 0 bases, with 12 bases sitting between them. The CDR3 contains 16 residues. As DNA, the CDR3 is TGTGCCAGCAGTGATCGTCTCGGAACCTCCTACAATGAGCAGTTCTTC. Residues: CASSDRLGTSYNEQFF.

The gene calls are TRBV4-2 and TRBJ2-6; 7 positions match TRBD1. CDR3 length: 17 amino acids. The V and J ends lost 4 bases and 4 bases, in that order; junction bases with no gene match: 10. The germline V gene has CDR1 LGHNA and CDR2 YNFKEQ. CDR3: CASSPGQPMTGANVLTF. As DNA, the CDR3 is TGTGCCAGCAGCCCGGGACAGCCGATGACAGGGGCCAACGTCCTGACTTTC.

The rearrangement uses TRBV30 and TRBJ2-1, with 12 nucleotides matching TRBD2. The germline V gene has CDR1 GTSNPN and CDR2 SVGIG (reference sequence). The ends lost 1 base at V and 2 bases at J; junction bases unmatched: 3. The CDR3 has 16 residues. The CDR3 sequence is CAWSDPSGRAYNEQFF. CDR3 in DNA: TGTGCCTGGAGTGACCCTAGCGGGAGGGCCTACAATGAGCAGTTCTTC.

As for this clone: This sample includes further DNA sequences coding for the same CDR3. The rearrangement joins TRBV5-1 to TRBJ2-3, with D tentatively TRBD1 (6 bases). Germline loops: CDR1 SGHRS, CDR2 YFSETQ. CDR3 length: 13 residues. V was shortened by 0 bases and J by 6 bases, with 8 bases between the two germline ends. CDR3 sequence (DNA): TGCGCCAGCAGCTTGGAGAGGGGGGATACGCAGTATTTT. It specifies CASSLERGDTQYF.

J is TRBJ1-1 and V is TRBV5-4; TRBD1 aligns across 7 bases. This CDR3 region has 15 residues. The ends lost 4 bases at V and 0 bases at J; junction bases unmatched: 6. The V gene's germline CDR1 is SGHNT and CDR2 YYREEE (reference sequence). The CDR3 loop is CASSRAGTVNTEAFF. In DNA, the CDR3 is TGTGCCAGCAGCCGGGCCGGGACAGTGAACACTGAAGCTTTCTTT.

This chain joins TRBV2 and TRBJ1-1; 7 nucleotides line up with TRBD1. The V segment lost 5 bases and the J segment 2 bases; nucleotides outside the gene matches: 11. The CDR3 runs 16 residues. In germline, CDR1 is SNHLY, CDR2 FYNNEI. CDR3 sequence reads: CASSSPGGGSNTEAFF. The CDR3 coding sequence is TGTGCCAGCAGTTCACCAGGGGGAGGATCAAACACTGAAGCTTTCTTT.

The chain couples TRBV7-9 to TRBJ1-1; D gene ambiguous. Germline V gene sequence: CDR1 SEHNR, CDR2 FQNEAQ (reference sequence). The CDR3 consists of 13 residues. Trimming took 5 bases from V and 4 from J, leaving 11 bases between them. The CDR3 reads CASSQEGFTEAFF. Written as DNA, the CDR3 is TGTGCCAGCAGCCAGGAAGGGTTCACTGAAGCTTTCTTT.

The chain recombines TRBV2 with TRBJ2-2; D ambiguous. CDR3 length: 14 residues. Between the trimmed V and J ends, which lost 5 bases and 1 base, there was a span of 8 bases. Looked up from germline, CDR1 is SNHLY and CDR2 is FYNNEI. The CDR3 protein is CASSRSLNTGELFF. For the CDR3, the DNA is TGTGCCAGCAGTCGAAGTCTGAACACCGGGGAGCTGTTTTTT. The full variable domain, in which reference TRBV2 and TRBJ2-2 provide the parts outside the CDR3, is EPEVTQTPSHQVTQMGQEVILRCVPISNHLYFYWYRQILGQKVEFLVSFYNNEISEKSEIFDDQFSVERPDGSNFTLKIRSTKLEDSAMYFCASSRSLNTGELFFGEGSRLTVL.

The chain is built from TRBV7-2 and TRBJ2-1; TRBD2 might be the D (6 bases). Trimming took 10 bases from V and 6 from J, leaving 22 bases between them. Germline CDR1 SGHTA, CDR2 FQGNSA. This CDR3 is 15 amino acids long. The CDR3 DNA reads TGTGCCACCTCAATTTCCGGGACTTCCCTCAATGAGCAGTTCTTC. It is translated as CATSISGTSLNEQFF.

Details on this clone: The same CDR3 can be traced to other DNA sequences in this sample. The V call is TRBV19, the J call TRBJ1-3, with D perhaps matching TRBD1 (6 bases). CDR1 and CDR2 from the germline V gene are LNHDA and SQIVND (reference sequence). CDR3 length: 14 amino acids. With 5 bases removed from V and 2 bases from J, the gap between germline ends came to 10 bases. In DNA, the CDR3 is TGTGCCAGTAGTCCCCAGGGGACTGGAAACACCATATATTTT. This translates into CASSPQGTGNTIYF.

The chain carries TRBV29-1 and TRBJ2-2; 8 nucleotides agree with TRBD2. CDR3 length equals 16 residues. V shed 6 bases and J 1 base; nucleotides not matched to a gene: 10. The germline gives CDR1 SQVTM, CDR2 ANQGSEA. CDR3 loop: CSVGKLAGMNTGELFF. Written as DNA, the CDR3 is TGCAGCGTGGGAAAGCTAGCGGGCATGAACACCGGGGAGCTGTTTTTT.

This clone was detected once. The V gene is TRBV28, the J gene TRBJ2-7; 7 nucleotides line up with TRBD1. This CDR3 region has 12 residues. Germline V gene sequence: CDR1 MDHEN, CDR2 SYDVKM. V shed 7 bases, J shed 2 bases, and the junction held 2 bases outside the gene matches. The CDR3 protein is CASNRGTYEQYF. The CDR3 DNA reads TGTGCCAGCAACAGGGGAACCTACGAGCAGTACTTC.

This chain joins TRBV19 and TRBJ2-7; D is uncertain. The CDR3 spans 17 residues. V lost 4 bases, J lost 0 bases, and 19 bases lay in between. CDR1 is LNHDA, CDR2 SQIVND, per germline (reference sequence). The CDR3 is CASSTKGYSPSSYEQYF. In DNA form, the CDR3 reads TGTGCCAGTAGTACAAAGGGATATTCGCCGAGCTCCTACGAGCAGTACTTC.

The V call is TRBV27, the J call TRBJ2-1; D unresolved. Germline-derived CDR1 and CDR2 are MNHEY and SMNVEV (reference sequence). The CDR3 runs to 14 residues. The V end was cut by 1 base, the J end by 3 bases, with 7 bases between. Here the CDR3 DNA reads TGTGCCAGCAGTTTATTGGCCAGCTACAATGAGCAGTTCTTC. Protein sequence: CASSLLASYNEQFF.